Given below is one TCR beta chain in context. Its antigen remains unknown. The data were produced by immunoSEQ multiplex PCR, yet TCRdb's version contains in-frame clones alone and is incomplete. The table has around 62,000 clones, approximately 90% seen once. This entry is derived from a study of T cell responses to AZD1222 COVID-19 vaccine. Study conclusions and caveats: Baseline seropositivity characterized only a handful of AZD1222 recipients. Along spike, vaccine-associated CD4 TCRs were found throughout, with dominance at 160-218 and 743-854.

V gave up 4 bases and J gave up 6 bases; unmatched junction bases: 10. This CDR3 region has 17 residues. Germline V gene lookup returns CDR1 KGHSH and CDR2 LQKENI. The sample was peripheral blood, taken on day 0 of AZD1222 vaccination. This chain connects TRBV18 to TRBJ2-1; 12 bases align to TRBD2. The receptor was isolated from an adult in good health. Written as DNA, the CDR3 is TGTGCCAGCTCACAACTAGCGGGGGGCCAGCGGGCCAATGAGCAGTTCTTC. This sequence encodes CASSQLAGGQRANEQFF.